The next 32 T cell receptor beta chains were all read from a single sample in a study of blood T cells in healthy people across ages. Primed by a sample-barcoded 5' primer and a J-beta primer mix, a second PCR proceeded for roughly 6 to 12 cycles. One entry per CDR3 protein, called by TCRdb with MiXCR from the 5' RACE reads. The sample includes about 1 million distinct CDR3 sequences, roughly 24% of them seen just once. This sample also appeared in a second study, on T cells of mothers and their children.

The specimen sequenced was blood. The receptor set was obtained from a girl aged 2-10 years in good health.

The genes are TRBV7-8 and TRBJ1-1, with D unclear. V was trimmed by 1 base and J by 3 bases, leaving 9 bases between them. The CDR3 spans 14 residues. CDR1 is SGHVS, CDR2 FQNEAQ, per germline. This CDR3 reads CASSLEAWDTEAFF. In nucleotides, the CDR3 is TGTGCCAGCAGCTTAGAAGCGTGGGACACTGAAGCTTTCTTT. Full variable domain (rest looked up from reference TRBV7-8 and TRBJ1-1): GAGVSQSPRYKVAKRGQDVALRCDPISGHVSLFWYQQALGQGPEFLTYFQNEAQLDKSGLPSDRFFAERPEGSVSTLKIQRTQQEDSAVYLCASSLEAWDTEAFFGQGTRLTVV.

This chain joins TRBV3-1 and TRBJ2-6; D remains unclear. This CDR3 spans 14 amino acids. The ends were cut back, 3 bases at V and 4 bases at J, with 7 bases in the middle. Germline values: CDR1 LGHDT, CDR2 YNNKEL (reference sequence). CDR3 in amino acids: CASSHLGGANVLTF. The CDR3 region has the DNA TGTGCCAGCAGCCACCTCGGGGGGGCCAACGTCCTGACTTTC.

The chain carries TRBV28 and TRBJ2-6; possible D gene TRBD1, 5 bases. There are 18 residues in the CDR3. Germline CDR1 reads MDHEN; CDR2 reads SYDVKM. The V end lost 2 bases, the J end lost 4 bases, and 18 bases lay between the germline ends. Here the CDR3 DNA reads TGTGCCAGCAGTTTAGGGGCAGGGCTTCGGCAAGGGGCCAACGTCCTGACTTTC. Its protein is CASSLGAGLRQGANVLTF.

This rearrangement joins TRBV7-6 to TRBJ2-5; 8 bases are a match to TRBD2. The J segment lost 7 bases and the V segment lost 0 bases, leaving 7 bases of the junction unmatched. CDR3 length: 15 residues. Germline lookup yields CDR1 SGHVS and CDR2 FNYEAQ. The CDR3 region is CASSLAPGGGGTQYF. CDR3 nucleotides: TGTGCCAGCAGCTTAGCCCCCGGGGGGGGAGGGACCCAGTACTTC.

The CDR3 nucleotides read TGCAGCGTTGTTTATCGGGAGGACTACGAGCAGTACTTC. Its protein is CSVVYREDYEQYF. The V call is TRBV29-1, the J call TRBJ2-7; 7 bases fit TRBD2. CDR3 length equals 13 residues. Trimming took 4 bases from V and 3 from J; bases not matched to a gene: 6. Germline lookup yields CDR1 SQVTM and CDR2 ANQGSEA.

The V gene is TRBV4-3, the J gene TRBJ2-1; 10 bases are shared with TRBD1. The end of the DNA aligns better with TRBJ2-7, so the J call may be wrong. The CDR3 totals 15 residues. Germline V gene sequence: CDR1 LGHNA, CDR2 YSLEER. The CDR3 sequence is CASSQAGTGDNEQYF. The DNA of the CDR3 is TGCGCCAGCAGCCAAGCAGGGACAGGGGACAACGAGCAGTACTTC.

V gene TRBV6-6 combines with J gene TRBJ1-4, with 7 positions matching TRBD1. The ends lost 2 bases at V and 6 bases at J; junction bases unmatched: 12. This CDR3 spans 17 amino acids. The germline CDR1 and CDR2 sequences are MNHNY and SVGAGI (reference sequence). DNA of the CDR3: TGTGCCAGCAGTTACCTCCCGACAGGGAGTGAGGATGAAAAACTGTTTTTT. Translation: CASSYLPTGSEDEKLFF.

Only a few counts were recorded for this clonotype. The J gene is TRBJ2-1, the V gene TRBV21-1; the table names TRBD2, a call not compared with the DNA. TRBV21-1 is a recognized pseudogene. This CDR3 region has 17 residues. CDR3: CASPPEGLAKSYNEQFF. CDR3 DNA: TGTGCCAGCCCCCCAGAGGGACTAGCAAAATCCTACAATGAGCAGTTCTTC.

This clonotype has only a few counts. The germline gene is not matched at one end of the junction; a read error may be the cause. The chain links TRBV28 to TRBJ1-2; TRBD1 matches at 7 bases. The V gene's germline CDR1 is MDHEN and CDR2 SYDVKM. The CDR3 extends over 13 amino acids. In nucleotides, the CDR3 is TGTGCCAGCTGGACAGGAACGAACTACGGCTACACCTTC. Translating it yields CASWTGTNYGYTF.

V gene TRBV10-3 combines with J gene TRBJ2-5, with 7 bases lining up with TRBD1. V lost 2 bases to trimming and J lost 1 base; unmatched junction nucleotides: 4. Germline lookup yields CDR1 ENHRY and CDR2 SYGVKD. CDR3 length: 15 amino acids. CDR3 protein: CAISEPGTAQETQYF. CDR3 nucleotide sequence: TGTGCCATCAGTGAGCCAGGGACAGCCCAAGAGACCCAGTACTTC.

About this clonotype itself: One junction end disagrees with the germline gene, perhaps due to a read error. This chain uses TRBV6-7 with TRBJ2-4, with D perhaps matching TRBD1 (6 bases). TRBV6-7 is annotated as an ORF whose role is uncertain. This CDR3 is 13 amino acids long. CDR3 region: CASRYSGTKAWYF. For the CDR3, the DNA is TGTGCCAGCAGGTACTCGGGGACAAAGGCCTGGTACTTC.

The chain carries TRBV24-1 and TRBJ2-5; D uncertain. The better agreement between TRBJ2-1 and the DNA end casts doubt on the J call. CDR3 length equals 12 residues. The germline V gene has CDR1 KGHDR and CDR2 SFDVKD. The CDR3 nucleotides read TGTGCCACCAGTGAAGGCTACAATGAGCAGTTCTTC. Amino acids: CATSEGYNEQFF.

This clonotype was detected a few times. The chain is built from TRBV5-5 and TRBJ2-1, with 11 bases that match TRBD2. The CDR3 has 17 amino acids. Germline values: CDR1 SGHKS, CDR2 YYEKEE (reference sequence). With V trimmed by 4 bases and J by 0 bases, 6 bases remained unmatched. Written as DNA, the CDR3 is TGTGCCAGCAGCAAGGGACTAGCGGCCGACTCCTACAATGAGCAGTTCTTC. Its translation: CASSKGLAADSYNEQFF.

The sample holds a few counts of this clonotype. CDR3 coding DNA: TGTGCCAGCAGCGAGAGGATGGACACTGAAGCTTTCTTT. This gives the protein CASSERMDTEAFF. The chain employs TRBV7-2 and TRBJ1-1; no definite D call. Germline CDR1 reads SGHTA; CDR2 reads FQGNSA. V lost 5 bases, J lost 3 bases, and 10 bases lay in between. The CDR3 totals 13 residues.

This clonotype has more than one count but fewer than ten. The chain recombines TRBV28 with TRBJ1-2; no firm D call. This CDR3 contains 13 residues. In germline, CDR1 is MDHEN, CDR2 SYDVKM. The V and J ends lost 6 bases and 6 bases respectively, with 14 bases between them. CDR3 coding DNA: TGTGCCAGCAGCCGAGCCCCCAGGAATGGCTACACCTTC. This sequence encodes CASSRAPRNGYTF.

The gene calls are TRBV6-6 and TRBJ1-1; D remains ambiguous. This CDR3 has 13 amino acids. The germline V and J ends were trimmed by 11 bases and 0 bases, with 13 bases remaining between them. Germline CDR1 and CDR2: MNHNY and SVGAGI (reference sequence). The CDR3 DNA sequence: TGTGCCGCGACCCTTGGGTTGAACACTGAAGCTTTCTTT. The encoded protein is CAATLGLNTEAFF.

The gene calls are TRBV6-2 or TRBV6-3 and TRBJ2-4; D uncertain. With 7 bases removed from V and 0 bases from J, the gap between germline ends came to 19 bases. This CDR3 comprises 17 residues. From germline, CDR1 is MNHEY and CDR2 SVGEGT. CDR3 sequence reads: CASTEPPGSGAKNIQYF. In nucleotides, the CDR3 is TGTGCCAGCACCGAACCCCCCGGCAGTGGAGCCAAAAACATTCAGTACTTC.

The table lists this clonotype with a count of one. This chain links TRBV7-7 with TRBJ2-3; perhaps TRBD2 as D (6 bases). Germline-derived CDR1 and CDR2 are SSHAT and FNYEAQ (reference sequence). The CDR3 spans 12 residues. CDR3 in amino acids: CATGANTDTQYF. As DNA, the CDR3 is TGTGCTACGGGAGCTAACACAGATACGCAGTATTTT.

This clonotype was recorded at least ten times. The chain recombines TRBV27 with TRBJ1-1; 8 nucleotides match TRBD1. The germline V gene has CDR1 MNHEY and CDR2 SMNVEV (reference sequence). The V and J ends lost 6 bases and 4 bases, in that order; junction bases with no gene match: 4. This CDR3 has 13 residues. The CDR3 DNA follows: TGTGCCAGCAGCCTGACAGGGGCCACTGAAGCTTTCTTT. Protein: CASSLTGATEAFF.

CDR3 loop: CASSLGGRGLDGYTF. The CDR3 DNA reads TGTGCCAGCAGCTTGGGGGGACGGGGGCTTGATGGCTACACCTTC. The gene calls are TRBV5-5 and TRBJ1-2; D perhaps matches TRBD1 (6 bases). This CDR3 has 15 amino acids. The V and J ends lost 0 bases and 6 bases respectively, with 15 bases between them. Germline CDR1 is SGHKS and CDR2 is YYEKEE (reference sequence).

The chain links TRBV12-5 to TRBJ1-5; D ambiguous. The CDR3 covers 14 residues. Germline CDR1 is LGHNT and CDR2 is FRNRAP. Trimming removed 6 bases at V and 10 bases at J, with 19 bases between. The CDR3 coding sequence is TGTGCTAGTGGCGGGGAGGGAAATCCTCCTCCCCAGCATTTT. Translated: CASGGEGNPPPQHF.

This clonotype was detected a few times. The chain joins TRBV2 to TRBJ2-6; possibly TRBD1 or TRBD2 for D (5 bases each). The CDR3 is 14 residues long. Trimming stripped 6 bases from V and 4 bases from J, with 10 bases between. Germline V CDR1 and CDR2: SNHLY, FYNNEI. CDR3 amino acids: CASRSGPGANVLTF. Here the CDR3 DNA reads TGTGCCAGCAGGTCGGGGCCAGGGGCCAACGTCCTGACTTTC.

V usage is TRBV28 and J usage is TRBJ2-5, with a tentative D call TRBD1 (6 bases). The end of the DNA aligns better with TRBJ2-7, so the J call may be wrong. This CDR3 contains 14 residues. Germline loops: CDR1 MDHEN, CDR2 SYDVKM. Here the CDR3 DNA reads TGTGCCAGCAGTTTATTGGGCAGGGGCTACGAGCAGTACTTC. It encodes CASSLLGRGYEQYF.

The chain recombines TRBV6-2 or TRBV6-3 with TRBJ1-3; maybe TRBD1 (6 bases). This CDR3 contains 15 residues. Germline V gives CDR1 MNHEY, CDR2 SVGEGT. Trimming left V 5 bases short and J 2 bases short, with 13 bases between. The CDR3 region has the DNA TGTGCCAGCAGTCAGTCCAGGGGCGCTGGAAACACCATATATTTT. It encodes CASSQSRGAGNTIYF.

This chain joins TRBV29-1 and TRBJ2-2; D might be TRBD1 (6 bases). CDR1 and CDR2 (germline): SQVTM, ANQGSEA. V was cut by 6 bases and J by 2 bases, with 10 bases left in between. This CDR3 contains 13 residues. CDR3 residues: CSVRQENTGELFF. The DNA of the CDR3 is TGCAGCGTGAGACAGGAAAACACCGGGGAGCTGTTTTTT.

This chain links TRBV3-1 with TRBJ1-3, with a weak D call TRBD1 (5 bases). Deletions cut 3 bases from V and 7 bases from J, with 16 bases between. Germline lookup yields CDR1 LGHDT and CDR2 YNNKEL (reference sequence). There are 15 residues in the CDR3. This CDR3 is CASSQDSGRGNTIYF. In DNA form, the CDR3 reads TGTGCCAGCAGCCAGGACTCGGGACGAGGTAACACCATATATTTT.

The chain is built from TRBV6-5 and TRBJ1-4; 9 bases match TRBD1. V shed 4 bases and J 8 bases; nucleotides not matched to a gene: 5. The length of the CDR3 is 14 residues. Germline V gene lookup returns CDR1 MNHEY and CDR2 SVGAGI. CDR3 coding DNA: TGTGCCAGCAGTTGGGGACAGGGCCGGGAAAAACTGTTTTTT. This encodes CASSWGQGREKLFF.

The rearrangement uses TRBV20-1 and TRBJ2-7, with D perhaps assigned TRBD1 or TRBD2 (6 bases each). In germline, CDR1 is DFQATT, CDR2 SNEGSKA (reference sequence). The CDR3 consists of 16 residues. Trimming removed 3 bases from V and 4 bases from J, with 22 bases in between. CDR3 sequence: CSARALGGHLYYEQYF. CDR3 DNA: TGCAGTGCTAGGGCCCTAGGGGGGCACCTATATTACGAGCAGTACTTC.

The sample holds a few counts of this clonotype. The chain is built from TRBV3-1 and TRBJ2-1, with TRBD2 identical over 14 bases. The CDR3 runs 16 residues. The germline V gene has CDR1 LGHDT and CDR2 YNNKEL (reference sequence). The junction had 7 bases not matched to a gene; V was cut back by 4 bases and J by 8 bases. The CDR3 reads CASSRPGLAGDDEQFF. In nucleotides, the CDR3 is TGTGCCAGCAGCCGCCCGGGACTAGCGGGAGACGATGAGCAGTTCTTC.

The gene calls are TRBV7-9 and TRBJ1-1; D is possibly TRBD1 (6 bases). The V gene lost 5 bases and the J gene lost 4 bases, with 17 bases spanning the gap. CDR1 and CDR2 from the germline V gene are SEHNR and FQNEAQ (reference sequence). The CDR3 covers 15 residues. The CDR3 nucleotides are TGTGCCAGCAGCCCGCCGGGGGGGCCAGGCACTGAAGCTTTCTTT. Translated: CASSPPGGPGTEAFF.

This sequence joins TRBV9 and TRBJ2-3; D may be TRBD2 (5 bases). CDR3 size: 14 residues. Per germline, CDR1 SGDLS and CDR2 YYNGEE. V shed 2 bases and J shed 4 bases, with 11 bases lying between them. The CDR3 region has the DNA TGTGCCAGCAGCGTTTCGGGGATCCCAGATACGCAGTATTTT. Encoded protein: CASSVSGIPDTQYF.

This chain uses TRBV12-5 with TRBJ1-1; possible D gene TRBD1, 5 bases. V dropped 3 bases and J dropped 4 bases, with 9 bases sitting between them. Per the germline V gene, CDR1 is LGHNT and CDR2 is FRNRAP. The CDR3 is 13 amino acids. The CDR3 sequence: CASGFGGSTEAFF. The CDR3 DNA follows: TGTGCTAGTGGTTTCGGGGGGAGCACTGAAGCTTTCTTT. Filled out from reference TRBV12-5 and TRBJ1-1, the complete variable domain reads DARVTQTPRHKVTEMGQEVTMRCQPILGHNTVFWYRQTMMQGLELLAYFRNRAPLDDSGMPKDRFSAEMPDATLATLKIQPSEPRDSAVYFCASGFGGSTEAFFGQGTRLTVV.